Reported below is one TCR beta chain. Its antigen is as yet unknown. Multiplex touch-down PCR with TRB-A/B primers amplified rearranged V-D-J TRB sequences. TCRdb fed the multiplex PCR reads into MiXCR, producing one record per CDR3 protein. The sample yields 2,900 or so distinct CDR3 sequences, 50% to 65% seen once. V was shortened by 5 bases and J by 6 bases, with 14 bases between the two germline ends. CDR1 and CDR2 from the germline V gene are SEHNR and FQNEAQ (reference sequence). The CDR3 has 14 amino acids. TCR beta rearrangements were amplified from peripheral blood genomic DNA. The sample is drawn from a study of T cell repertoires in aging, cancer and after chemotherapy. Study background: Donors were grouped into six age bands spanning 30 or younger through 70 or older.

Study conclusions and caveats: Age-matched healthy donors had significantly more diverse, less clonal blood TCR repertoires than untreated cancer patients.

This chain uses TRBV7-9 with TRBJ2-1, with no clear D. The sequenced material came from blood. The receptor was derived from a human donor with a blood cancer. CDR3 loop: CASSPQTVLNEQFF. The CDR3 nucleotides read TGTGCCAGCAGCCCCCAGACGGTTCTCAATGAGCAGTTCTTC.